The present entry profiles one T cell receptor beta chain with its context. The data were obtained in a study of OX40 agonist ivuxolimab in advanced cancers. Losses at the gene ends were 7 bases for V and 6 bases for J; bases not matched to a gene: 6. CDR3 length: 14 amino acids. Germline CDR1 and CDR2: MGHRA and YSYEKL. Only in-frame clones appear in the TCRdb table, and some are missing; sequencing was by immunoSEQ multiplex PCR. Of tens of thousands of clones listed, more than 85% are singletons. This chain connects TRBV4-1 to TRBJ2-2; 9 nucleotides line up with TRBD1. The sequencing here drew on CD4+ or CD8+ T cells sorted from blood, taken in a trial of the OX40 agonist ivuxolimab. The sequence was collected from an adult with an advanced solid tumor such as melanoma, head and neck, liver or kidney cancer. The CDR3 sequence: CASKDRGLPGELFF. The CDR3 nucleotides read TGCGCCAGCAAGGACAGGGGCCTCCCCGGGGAGCTGTTTTTT.